A selection of T cell receptor beta chains follows, all from one sample in a study of T cell responses to AZD1222 COVID-19 vaccine. The protocol was immunoSEQ multiplex PCR, while the TCRdb copy is restricted to in-frame clones and leaves out a portion. Seen here are approximately 130,000 clones, about 86% observed once, and the top ten hold around 3%. Sample: peripheral blood, taken 28 days after the second AZD1222 dose. These receptors were collected from an adult who received the AZD1222 COVID-19 vaccine. The CDR3 runs from the conserved cysteine through the conserved F or W. A D gene is named only where the DNA matches it firmly. Expanded clones are given a class, and other clones once, few, many or no size at all.

d_call: TRBD1
j_call: TRBJ1-5
v_call: TRBV29-1
clone_size: .
cdr3_aa: CSARTGAINQPQHF

d_call: .
j_call: TRBJ2-1
v_call: TRBV20-1
clone_size: .
cdr3_aa: CSARLVGGEFF

d_call: .
j_call: TRBJ2-1
v_call: TRBV13
clone_size: .
cdr3_aa: CASSATWVLPEQFF

d_call: .
j_call: TRBJ1-5
v_call: TRBV6-5
clone_size: .
cdr3_aa: CASSLDRKNQPQHF

d_call: .
j_call: TRBJ2-1
v_call: TRBV3-1/TRBV3-2
clone_size: .
cdr3_aa: CASSRRGGADYNEQFF

d_call: .
j_call: TRBJ1-5
v_call: TRBV19
clone_size: .
cdr3_aa: CASSIDPQGHQPQHF

d_call: .
j_call: TRBJ1-1
v_call: TRBV6-5
clone_size: once
cdr3_aa: CASSLGGRNTEAFF

d_call: .
j_call: TRBJ1-1
v_call: TRBV30
clone_size: .
cdr3_aa: CAWSESRNTEAFF

d_call: .
j_call: TRBJ2-1
v_call: TRBV9
clone_size: few
cdr3_aa: CASSFAPLSYNEQFF

d_call: TRBD2
j_call: TRBJ2-3
v_call: TRBV3-1/TRBV3-2
clone_size: .
cdr3_aa: CASSQDLTSVTDTQYF

d_call: TRBD1
j_call: TRBJ2-2
v_call: TRBV12-5
clone_size: .
cdr3_aa: CASGLGQGAGGELFF

d_call: .
j_call: TRBJ1-3
v_call: TRBV6-5
clone_size: .
cdr3_aa: CASSMGVGNTIYF

d_call: .
j_call: TRBJ1-1
v_call: TRBV5-1
clone_size: few
cdr3_aa: CASSLSQGNTEAFF

d_call: .
j_call: TRBJ1-1
v_call: TRBV10-2
clone_size: once
cdr3_aa: CASSRGFNTEAFF

d_call: .
j_call: TRBJ1-1
v_call: TRBV29-1
clone_size: .
cdr3_aa: CSVQWGNTEAFF

d_call: .
j_call: TRBJ1-1
v_call: TRBV10-2
clone_size: .
cdr3_aa: CASCLTLWGAEAFF

d_call: .
j_call: TRBJ1-5
v_call: TRBV27
clone_size: .
cdr3_aa: CASSPRPGRGGNQPQHF

d_call: TRBD1
j_call: TRBJ2-3
v_call: TRBV11-2
clone_size: .
cdr3_aa: CASSSQGADTQYF

d_call: TRBD1
j_call: TRBJ2-7
v_call: TRBV29-1
clone_size: .
cdr3_aa: CSVALTGGYEQYF

d_call: .
j_call: TRBJ2-7
v_call: TRBV3-1/TRBV3-2
clone_size: .
cdr3_aa: CASSPPGIYEQYF

d_call: .
j_call: TRBJ2-2
v_call: TRBV5-1
clone_size: .
cdr3_aa: CASSLATVRTGELFF

d_call: TRBD2
j_call: TRBJ2-7
v_call: TRBV5-1
clone_size: .
cdr3_aa: CASSRTTSGAYEQYF

d_call: TRBD2
j_call: TRBJ2-7
v_call: TRBV4-1
clone_size: .
cdr3_aa: CASSQVRGGYEQYF

d_call: .
j_call: TRBJ2-7
v_call: TRBV11-2
clone_size: once
cdr3_aa: CASSRVRGFSYEQYF

d_call: .
j_call: TRBJ1-6
v_call: TRBV6-5
clone_size: .
cdr3_aa: CASSYTEPYNSPLHF

d_call: .
j_call: TRBJ1-6
v_call: TRBV3-1/TRBV3-2
clone_size: .
cdr3_aa: CASSQGFGTTGSPLHF

d_call: .
j_call: TRBJ2-2
v_call: TRBV5-1
clone_size: .
cdr3_aa: CASSVGIRGTGELFF

d_call: .
j_call: TRBJ2-5
v_call: TRBV7-2
clone_size: .
cdr3_aa: CASSVTGRLETQYF

d_call: TRBD1
j_call: TRBJ1-1
v_call: TRBV7-9
clone_size: .
cdr3_aa: CASSRRAGGANTEAFF

d_call: .
j_call: TRBJ2-2
v_call: TRBV6-4
clone_size: .
cdr3_aa: CASSDTGASSTGELFF

d_call: TRBD2
j_call: TRBJ2-3
v_call: TRBV10-1
clone_size: .
cdr3_aa: CASSLPGSGDTQYF

d_call: .
j_call: TRBJ1-2
v_call: TRBV6-1
clone_size: few
cdr3_aa: CASSEEEGSRPGYTF

d_call: .
j_call: TRBJ1-1
v_call: TRBV7-2
clone_size: .
cdr3_aa: CASSLGGEGADTEAFF

d_call: .
j_call: TRBJ1-4
v_call: TRBV29-1
clone_size: few
cdr3_aa: CSVERIATNEKLFF

d_call: .
j_call: TRBJ2-1
v_call: TRBV4-2
clone_size: .
cdr3_aa: CASSQDRETEQFF

d_call: TRBD2
j_call: TRBJ2-1
v_call: TRBV2
clone_size: .
cdr3_aa: CARRGLAGGISYNEQFF

d_call: .
j_call: TRBJ1-2
v_call: TRBV15
clone_size: .
cdr3_aa: CATSRDWAEKDGYTF

d_call: .
j_call: TRBJ2-7
v_call: TRBV25-1
clone_size: .
cdr3_aa: CASSSTETYEQYF

d_call: .
j_call: TRBJ1-6
v_call: TRBV5-1
clone_size: many
cdr3_aa: CASSLIKGRSPLHF

d_call: TRBD1
j_call: TRBJ1-4
v_call: TRBV7-9
clone_size: .
cdr3_aa: CASSQTGGTNEKLFF

d_call: TRBD1
j_call: TRBJ2-1
v_call: TRBV19
clone_size: .
cdr3_aa: CASSIDRVRNEQFF

d_call: .
j_call: TRBJ2-7
v_call: TRBV28
clone_size: .
cdr3_aa: CASTSQSWEQYF

d_call: .
j_call: TRBJ1-2
v_call: TRBV5-1
clone_size: .
cdr3_aa: CASSLERTTHYGYTF